A few counts support the clone carrying this T cell receptor (beta chain). Its specificity is not known. This specimen belongs to a study of identical twins. Regarding the study as a whole: Twin-shared out-of-frame alpha sequences showed excess low generation probability.

TCRdb itself ran the 5' RACE reads through MiXCR, one entry per CDR3 protein. The sample consists of some 710,000 distinct CDR3 sequences, 5.5% to 7.5% of them appearing once. The sequencing input was naive T cells sorted from blood. The origin of this receptor is a man in his late teens or twenties in good health.

CDR3 protein: CASTTASGANVLTF. CDR3 in DNA: TGTGCCAGCACCACAGCCTCTGGGGCCAACGTCCTGACTTTC. J is TRBJ2-6 and V is TRBV27; D gene unclear. Trimming took off 7 bases at V and 0 bases at J, with 7 bases between the two ends. This CDR3 contains 14 residues. CDR1 and CDR2 from the germline V gene are MNHEY and SMNVEV (reference sequence).